This TCR beta chain is drawn from a study of beta chain features in type 1 diabetes. Overall study findings and caveats: Cells that show high TCR expression could be over-represented by cDNA sequencing.

A note on this clone: The antigen remains undetermined.

Deletions cut 2 bases from V and 5 bases from J, with 10 bases between. CDR1 is SEHNR, CDR2 FQNEAQ, per germline (reference sequence). The CDR3 is 13 residues long. Blood was collected once per donor into heparin, averaging approximately 0.12 L. Once sorted, every population was more than 95% pure. Expressed TCRB transcripts were sequenced because the entire RNA isolate underwent reverse transcription. The method was immunoSEQ multiplex PCR; TCRdb's version includes in-frame clones alone and lacks a portion of them. The sample consists of 200,000 to 250,000 clones, about 70% of them appearing once. The sequenced material came from naive CD4+ T cells from blood. This sequence joins TRBV7-9 and TRBJ2-7; no clear D. The receptor's source is a man aged 25-40 years in good health. For the CDR3, the DNA is TGTGCCAGCAGCTTATCGGGCGGCCACGAGCAGTACTTC. Residues: CASSLSGGHEQYF.